Listed here are 27 T cell receptor beta chains from one sample, sequenced in a study of T cell repertoires in cytomegalovirus infection. Their recognized antigens are unknown. TCRdb redid the calling of the reads with MiXCR, one entry per CDR3 protein. The sample records about 60,000 distinct CDR3 sequences, more than 25% being singletons. The sample comprised PBMCs, sequenced either directly or after in vitro stimulation (not recorded which). The receptors stem from a human donor in good health (CMV status not recorded). Some clones in this sample may be carry-over from other donors' samples.

This clonotype turned up a few times. This chain links TRBV12-3 or TRBV12-4 with TRBJ2-1; 12 positions agree with TRBD2. The J segment lost 2 bases and the V segment lost 3 bases, leaving 14 bases of the junction unmatched. CDR3 length: 20 amino acids. The CDR3 DNA reads as TGTGCCAGCAGTTTGTCACCGGGACTAGCGGGCCCTGGGGCCTACAATGAGCAGTTCTTC. Translated: CASSLSPGLAGPGAYNEQFF.

This clonotype was recorded a few times. This chain links TRBV7-9 with TRBJ2-3, with D perhaps being TRBD1 or TRBD2 (6 bases each). CDR1 and CDR2 (germline): SEHNR, FQNEAQ (reference sequence). Trimming shortened V by 7 bases and J by 2 bases, and 22 bases separated the two germline ends. This CDR3 region has 17 residues. The chain's CDR3 is CASTPRDSMGATDTQYF. The CDR3 nucleotides are TGTGCCAGCACCCCCCGGGACTCAATGGGGGCCACAGATACGCAGTATTTT.

This clonotype has just a few counts. The CDR3 coding sequence is TGTGCCAGCAGTTTACGCACTCTTAACCCCGTTCGGGCTGTTTACGAGCAGTACTTC. Protein sequence: CASSLRTLNPVRAVYEQYF. This chain links TRBV28 with TRBJ2-7; D is unclear. Trimming removed 2 bases at V and 4 bases at J, with 27 bases between. The CDR3 length is 19 residues. CDR1 and CDR2 (germline): MDHEN, SYDVKM.

This clonotype has just a few counts. This chain uses TRBV19 with TRBJ2-7; D is tentatively TRBD1 or TRBD2 (5 bases each). Germline loops: CDR1 LNHDA, CDR2 SQIVND (reference sequence). The CDR3 runs to 14 residues. Trimming stripped 5 bases from V and 5 bases from J, with 16 bases between. The CDR3 is CASSPPGPANEQYF. CDR3 DNA: TGTGCCAGTAGTCCCCCGGGACCAGCAAACGAGCAGTACTTC. Full variable domain (remainder filled in from reference TRBV19 and TRBJ2-7): DGGITQSPKYLFRKEGQNVTLSCEQNLNHDAMYWYRQDPGQGLRLIYYSQIVNDFQKGDIAEGYSVSREKKESFPLTVTSAQKNPTAFYLCASSPPGPANEQYFGPGTRLTVT.

This chain links TRBV30 with TRBJ2-3; 9 positions agree with TRBD2. The CDR3 runs to 13 residues. The ends lost 8 bases at V and 6 bases at J; junction bases unmatched: 9. Germline lookup yields CDR1 GTSNPN and CDR2 SVGIG (reference sequence). The CDR3 loop is CAGSFSGSDTQYF. CDR3 sequence (DNA): TGTGCCGGATCTTTTAGCGGGAGTGATACGCAGTATTTT.

Turning to this clonotype: A much larger clone lies a single base off, so this may be a read error. The chain uses TRBV7-2 and TRBJ1-2, with D tentatively TRBD1 (5 bases). This CDR3 is 13 amino acids long. CDR1 is SGHTA, CDR2 FQGNSA, per germline. As DNA, the CDR3 is TGTGTCAGCAGCCAAGGGGCCGCGAGTGGCTACACCTTC. It codes for CVSSQGAASGYTF.

The count of this clonotype is one. The chain joins TRBV6-8 to TRBJ2-7; no clear D gene. Germline lookup yields CDR1 MNHGY and CDR2 SAAAGT. Trimming removed 6 bases from V and 5 bases from J, with 17 bases in between. The CDR3 has 14 amino acids. The CDR3 region is CASSPTPGADEQYF. In nucleotides, the CDR3 is TGTGCCAGCAGCCCGACACCGGGTGCGGACGAGCAGTACTTC.

The rearrangement links TRBV6-8 to TRBJ2-1; a possible D gene is TRBD2 (5 bases). This CDR3 has 12 residues. Germline V lookup: CDR1 MNHGY, CDR2 SAAAGT. With 5 bases removed from V and 10 bases from J, the gap between germline ends came to 12 bases. CDR3 in DNA: TGTGCCAGCAGTCTTGACTATGGCGAGCAGTTCTTC. It translates to CASSLDYGEQFF.

This chain connects TRBV4-1 to TRBJ1-1; tentatively, D is TRBD1 (5 bases). Germline-derived CDR1 and CDR2 are MGHRA and YSYEKL. This CDR3 is built from 18 residues. Trimming took off 0 bases at V and 3 bases at J, with 20 bases between the two ends. In DNA form, the CDR3 reads TGCGCCAGCAGCCAAGATCCGGTCGGGGCTGGTTGGGACACTGAAGCTTTCTTT. The encoded protein is CASSQDPVGAGWDTEAFF.

This clonotype turned up a few times. The rearrangement joins TRBV2 to TRBJ1-2; TRBD1 agrees at 8 bases. The V segment lost 4 bases and the J segment 0 bases; nucleotides outside the gene matches: 1. The germline CDR1 and CDR2 sequences are SNHLY and FYNNEI. This CDR3 comprises 14 residues. CDR3 amino acids: CASSGQGPNYGYTF. In DNA, the CDR3 is TGTGCCAGCAGTGGACAGGGGCCTAACTATGGCTACACCTTC.

This clonotype was observed at least ten times. The chain recombines TRBV7-2 with TRBJ1-6, with 7 bases lining up with TRBD1. Germline CDR1 SGHTA, CDR2 FQGNSA. After removal of 0 bases from V and 8 bases from J, the junction contained 1 base not matched to a gene. This CDR3 has 14 residues. Here the CDR3 DNA reads TGTGCCAGCAGCTTAGCCCAGGGGGATTCACCCCTCCACTTT. Its protein is CASSLAQGDSPLHF.

The chain employs TRBV6-2 or TRBV6-3 and TRBJ2-7; 8 bases match TRBD2. V was pared by 0 bases and J by 3 bases, with 1 base of the junction left unmatched. Germline V lookup: CDR1 MNHEY, CDR2 SVGEGT. CDR3 length equals 14 residues. CDR3 DNA: TGTGCCAGCAGTTACTCGACTAGCGTCTACGAGCAGTACTTC. Protein product: CASSYSTSVYEQYF.

V and J are TRBV28 and TRBJ2-4; tentative D call: TRBD1 (5 bases). Germline V gene data show CDR1 as MDHEN and CDR2 as SYDVKM. The CDR3 totals 18 residues. The ends were cut back, 5 bases at V and 2 bases at J, with 22 bases in the middle. In DNA, the CDR3 is TGTGCCAGCAGTATCCGCCATGCAGGGATTTCGACCAAAAACATTCAGTACTTC. This sequence encodes CASSIRHAGISTKNIQYF.

Many counts were recorded for this clonotype. V is TRBV7-2 and J is TRBJ2-7, with TRBD1 matching 8 bases. V trimming: 5 bases; J trimming: 0 bases; junction bases outside the gene matches: 9. CDR3 length: 16 amino acids. Looked up from germline, CDR1 is SGHTA and CDR2 is FQGNSA. CDR3 sequence (DNA): TGTGCCAGCAGCATACGGGGACAGGCCGGCTCCTACGAGCAGTACTTC. Amino acid sequence: CASSIRGQAGSYEQYF.

This sequence joins TRBV18 and TRBJ1-4; 8 nucleotides line up with TRBD1. This CDR3 is 14 amino acids long. Germline CDR1 is KGHSH and CDR2 is LQKENI. J lost 6 bases, V lost 1 base, and 1 base had no gene match. CDR3: CASSPQQGDEKLFF. Here the CDR3 DNA reads TGTGCCAGCTCACCACAACAGGGGGATGAAAAACTGTTTTTT.

This clonotype has a count of ten or more. The rearrangement uses TRBV7-8 and TRBJ2-1; TRBD1 or TRBD2 may be the D gene (6 bases each). Trimming pared 8 bases from V and 8 bases from J, leaving 22 bases between. The CDR3 totals 15 residues. From germline, CDR1 is SGHVS and CDR2 FQNEAQ. The CDR3 protein is CASASRRDKMDEQFF. DNA of the CDR3: TGTGCCAGCGCCAGCCGGAGGGACAAAATGGATGAGCAGTTCTTC. Together with reference TRBV7-8 and TRBJ2-1, the CDR3 gives the full variable domain: GAGVSQSPRYKVAKRGQDVALRCDPISGHVSLFWYQQALGQGPEFLTYFQNEAQLDKSGLPSDRFFAERPEGSVSTLKIQRTQQEDSAVYLCASASRRDKMDEQFFGPGTRLTVL.

In this sample, this clonotype turned up a few times. The chain has TRBV7-9 and TRBJ1-1; D is possibly TRBD1 (6 bases). The germline gives CDR1 SEHNR, CDR2 FQNEAQ (reference sequence). The CDR3 contains 14 residues. Trimming took off 5 bases at V and 7 bases at J, with 17 bases between the two ends. The CDR3 nucleotides are TGTGCCAGCAGCCCAAAGGGGGGCCGTGATGAAGCTTTCTTT. Protein: CASSPKGGRDEAFF.

Comment on this clonotype: A much larger clone lies a single base off, so this may be a read error. The CDR3 end shows no conserved phenylalanine or tryptophan, and so a read error is likely. The V call is TRBV12-3 or TRBV12-4, the J call TRBJ2-7, with 9 bases fitting TRBD2. V shed 7 bases, J shed 3 bases, and the junction held 10 bases outside the gene matches. This CDR3 spans 15 amino acids. The CDR3: CASTLVAGAIYEQYL. The CDR3 region has the DNA TGTGCCAGCACCCTAGTAGCGGGGGCCATCTACGAGCAGTACCTC.

J is TRBJ1-6 and V is TRBV12-3 or TRBV12-4, with D possibly TRBD1 on 6 matching bases. The CDR3 spans 14 residues. The germline V and J ends were trimmed by 3 bases and 8 bases, with 11 bases remaining between them. The CDR3 region is CASSLTGDDSPLHF. In DNA, the CDR3 is TGTGCCAGCAGTTTGACAGGAGACGATTCACCCCTCCACTTT.

This clonotype was detected a few times. The chain links TRBV20-1 to TRBJ2-7, with 9 bases aligning to TRBD1. This CDR3 contains 13 residues. The ends lost 5 bases at V and 5 bases at J; junction bases unmatched: 7. Germline V gene data show CDR1 as DFQATT and CDR2 as SNEGSKA (reference sequence). The CDR3 loop is CSASRDRADEQYF. In DNA form, the CDR3 reads TGCAGTGCTTCCCGGGACAGGGCCGACGAGCAGTACTTC.

The chain joins TRBV5-6 to TRBJ2-7, with 10 positions matching TRBD1. V shed 4 bases, J shed 2 bases, and the junction held 6 bases outside the gene matches. This CDR3 region has 15 residues. Germline V gene lookup returns CDR1 SGHDT and CDR2 YYEEEE. CDR3 sequence: CASSASGQGTYEQYF. The CDR3 nucleotides read TGTGCCAGCAGCGCGTCGGGACAGGGGACCTACGAGCAGTACTTC.

V usage is TRBV20-1 and J usage is TRBJ2-7, with a weak D call TRBD2 (6 bases). The CDR3 is 15 residues long. Germline V gives CDR1 DFQATT, CDR2 SNEGSKA (reference sequence). V lost 6 bases and J 0 bases, leaving 18 bases between the germline ends. CDR3 sequence: CSAEIPGSASYEQYF. CDR3 nucleotides: TGCAGTGCCGAGATCCCCGGGAGCGCCTCCTACGAGCAGTACTTC.

The gene calls are TRBV7-6 and TRBJ2-1; D uncertain. CDR3 size: 15 residues. Per the germline V gene, CDR1 is SGHVS and CDR2 is FNYEAQ. Trimming left V 5 bases short and J 5 bases short, with 16 bases between. CDR3 DNA sequence: TGTGCCAGCAGCCCCTGGACCTCAACTAACAATGAGCAGTTCTTC. It yields the protein CASSPWTSTNNEQFF.

The chain carries TRBV7-9 and TRBJ2-7, with TRBD2 as a possible D gene (5 bases). In germline, CDR1 is SEHNR, CDR2 FQNEAQ (reference sequence). The CDR3 sequence is 15 residues long. Trimming removed 2 bases at V and 6 bases at J, with 17 bases between. DNA of the CDR3: TGTGCCAGCAGCTTACGCTCGGAGGTTATCCCCGAGCAGTACTTC. Amino acids: CASSLRSEVIPEQYF. Complete variable domain (other parts from reference TRBV7-9 and TRBJ2-7): DTGVSQNPRHKITKRGQNVTFRCDPISEHNRLYWYRQTLGQGPEFLTYFQNEAQLEKSRLLSDRFSAERPKGSFSTLEIQRTEQGDSAMYLCASSLRSEVIPEQYFGPGTRLTVT.

This clonotype was counted many times. The chain joins TRBV7-8 to TRBJ1-5, with no clear D. Germline CDR1 is SGHVS and CDR2 is FQNEAQ. The CDR3 totals 15 residues. The V gene lost 1 base and the J gene lost 0 bases, with 7 bases spanning the gap. The CDR3 reads CASSLVAGSNQPQHF. In DNA, the CDR3 is TGTGCCAGCAGCTTAGTGGCTGGTAGCAATCAGCCCCAGCATTTT.

This clonotype has more than one count but fewer than ten. The chain has TRBV18 and TRBJ2-5; D not certain. The CDR3 is 12 amino acids. V was cut by 4 bases and J by 5 bases, with 8 bases left in between. The V gene's germline CDR1 is KGHSH and CDR2 LQKENI. CDR3 coding DNA: TGTGCCAGCTCACTCGTCCGGGAGACCCAGTACTTC. Translation gives CASSLVRETQYF.

The chain uses TRBV10-3 and TRBJ1-2; D might be TRBD1 (5 bases). The CDR3 length is 14 residues. Germline CDR1 is ENHRY and CDR2 is SYGVKD. The germline V and J ends were trimmed by 0 bases and 6 bases, with 11 bases remaining between them. CDR3 in DNA: TGTGCCATCAGTGAGTCGATGTCACAGGATGGCTACACCTTC. It encodes CAISESMSQDGYTF.